What follows are 19 T cell receptor beta chains derived from one specimen sequenced in a study of T-cell reconstitution after alpha-beta-depleted transplantation in children. Unique molecular identifiers featured in how the TCRbeta library was prepared. TCRdb re-called the PCR reads through MiXCR, storing one row per CDR3 protein. This table holds just over 950,000 distinct CDR3 sequences, about 26% found once. This specimen consisted of PBMCs, mostly from graft donor cells, obtained 360 days after TCRalphabeta/CD19-depleted stem cell transplant. These receptors were collected from a boy under two years old who had a stem cell transplant for SCID, so the T cells may come from the graft donor.

The chain couples TRBV20-1 to TRBJ2-2; no clear D gene. Between the trimmed V and J ends, which lost 1 base and 2 bases, there was a span of 11 bases. The CDR3 is made up of 15 amino acids. The germline V gene has CDR1 DFQATT and CDR2 SNEGSKA (reference sequence). The DNA for the CDR3 is TGCAGTGCTAGAGCGGCGATTCTTAACACCGGGGAGCTGTTTTTT. Protein sequence: CSARAAILNTGELFF.

This chain joins TRBV6-5 and TRBJ2-7; D is undetermined. V dropped 4 bases and J dropped 1 base, with 8 bases sitting between them. CDR3 size: 13 residues. Germline assignment: CDR1 MNHEY and CDR2 SVGAGI. The DNA of the CDR3 is TGTGCCAGCAGTTCCCTCGGGTCCTACGAGCAGTACTTC. It yields the protein CASSSLGSYEQYF.

This clonotype was counted between two and nine times. This chain's CDR3 is CASSLRGGGPTDTQYF. In DNA, the CDR3 is TGTGCCAGCAGTTTACGAGGGGGGGGACCCACAGATACGCAGTATTTT. The chain uses TRBV12-3 or TRBV12-4 and TRBJ2-3; D possibly corresponds to TRBD2 (7 bases). The CDR3 loop spans 16 amino acids. Trimming cost V 2 bases and J 2 bases, with 14 bases left between them.

V and J are TRBV20-1 and TRBJ1-1; tentative D call: TRBD1 (5 bases). Trimming took off 3 bases at V and 0 bases at J, with 11 bases between the two ends. Germline CDR1 is DFQATT and CDR2 is SNEGSKA (reference sequence). The CDR3 sequence is 14 residues long. The CDR3 is CSASLKGMNTEAFF. For the CDR3, the DNA is TGCAGTGCTAGCCTGAAGGGGATGAACACTGAAGCTTTCTTT.

This clonotype has more than one count but fewer than ten. The chain recombines TRBV7-9 with TRBJ2-3; TRBD2 is a possible D gene (7 bases). The ends were cut back, 5 bases at V and 5 bases at J, with 20 bases in the middle. CDR3 length: 16 amino acids. In germline, CDR1 is SEHNR, CDR2 FQNEAQ (reference sequence). The CDR3 region has the DNA TGTGCCAGCAGCACAAGGTCCGGGGGGCCGGGAGATACGCAGTATTTT. Translated, it gives CASSTRSGGPGDTQYF.

In its sample, this clonotype was seen a few times. The rearrangement links TRBV9 to TRBJ1-1, with a weak D call TRBD1 (5 bases). CDR3 size: 13 residues. Germline-derived CDR1 and CDR2 are SGDLS and YYNGEE. Trimming cost V 5 bases and J 5 bases, with 13 bases left between them. The CDR3 DNA reads as TGTGCCAGCAGTGTGTTGCCAGGGACTGAAGCTTTCTTT. Protein product: CASSVLPGTEAFF. The variable domain in full, with the rest retrieved from reference TRBV9 and TRBJ1-1, is DSGVTQTPKHLITATGQRVTLRCSPRSGDLSVYWYQQSLDQGLQFLIQYYNGEERAKGNILERFSAQQFPDLHSELNLSSLELGDSALYFCASSVLPGTEAFFGQGTRLTVV.

This clonotype was detected a few times. The DNA for the CDR3 is TGCGCCAGCAGCCAAGTTAAAGGGGGACAGCTCTATGGCTACACCTTC. This sequence encodes CASSQVKGGQLYGYTF. This rearrangement joins TRBV4-1 to TRBJ1-2; 7 positions match TRBD1. The CDR3 consists of 16 residues. The germline gives CDR1 MGHRA, CDR2 YSYEKL. Unmatched junction bases numbered 9, after V lost 1 base and J lost 4 bases.

This clonotype was observed a handful of times. The chain recombines TRBV12-3 or TRBV12-4 with TRBJ2-2; no firm D call. The length of the CDR3 is 16 residues. V was clipped by 1 base and J by 6 bases, with 15 bases between them. The chain's CDR3 is CASSLDPQPLSGELFF. CDR3 nucleotides: TGTGCCAGCAGTTTAGACCCCCAACCACTGTCCGGGGAGCTGTTTTTT.

This clonotype was found once. The chain couples TRBV19 to TRBJ1-4; possibly TRBD1 for D (5 bases). The CDR3 spans 15 residues. Trimming left V 7 bases short and J 0 bases short, with 12 bases between. Germline V gene lookup returns CDR1 LNHDA and CDR2 SQIVND (reference sequence). CDR3 in amino acids: CASTQRQPTNEKLFF. The CDR3 DNA reads as TGTGCCAGTACCCAGAGACAGCCAACTAATGAAAAACTGTTTTTT. Based on the CDR3 plus reference TRBV19 and TRBJ1-4, the full variable domain is DGGITQSPKYLFRKEGQNVTLSCEQNLNHDAMYWYRQDPGQGLRLIYYSQIVNDFQKGDIAEGYSVSREKKESFPLTVTSAQKNPTAFYLCASTQRQPTNEKLFFGSGTQLSVL.

The V and J genes are TRBV2 and TRBJ1-1, with TRBD1 matching 9 bases. The CDR3 sequence is 16 residues long. CDR1 and CDR2 from the germline V gene are SNHLY and FYNNEI. With 4 bases clipped from V and 1 base from J, the junction kept 7 bases outside the gene matches. Written as DNA, the CDR3 is TGTGCCAGCAGTGCTCAGCCGGGACAGGGGAACACTGAAGCTTTCTTT. Residues: CASSAQPGQGNTEAFF. The full variable domain, completed using reference TRBV2 and TRBJ1-1, is EPEVTQTPSHQVTQMGQEVILRCVPISNHLYFYWYRQILGQKVEFLVSFYNNEISEKSEIFDDQFSVERPDGSNFTLKIRSTKLEDSAMYFCASSAQPGQGNTEAFFGQGTRLTVV.

This chain uses TRBV7-9 with TRBJ2-4; 7 nucleotides agree with TRBD1. This CDR3 has 13 amino acids. From germline, CDR1 is SEHNR and CDR2 FQNEAQ (reference sequence). V shed 8 bases and J 9 bases; nucleotides not matched to a gene: 10. CDR3 DNA sequence: TGTGCCAGCGTTTTAACAGGGGACGGCATTCAGTACTTC. Translation gives CASVLTGDGIQYF.

This chain links TRBV10-3 with TRBJ2-5; D gene ambiguous. Between the trimmed V and J ends, which lost 3 bases and 2 bases, there was a span of 25 bases. Germline V gives CDR1 ENHRY, CDR2 SYGVKD. This CDR3 comprises 19 residues. This CDR3 reads CAISELTAFGSVPQETQYF. CDR3 DNA sequence: TGTGCCATCAGTGAATTAACGGCTTTCGGGTCCGTACCTCAAGAGACCCAGTACTTC.

V is TRBV12-3 or TRBV12-4 and J is TRBJ1-1; TRBD1 matches 10 bases. The junction had 13 bases not matched to a gene; V was cut back by 6 bases and J by 0 bases. The CDR3 spans 18 residues. CDR3 nucleotide sequence: TGTGCCAGCAGATCCGGGACAGGGGTTTGGGGACTGAACACTGAAGCTTTCTTT. Protein: CASRSGTGVWGLNTEAFF.

This clonotype was counted ten times or more. V is TRBV4-1 and J is TRBJ2-7; a weak D match, TRBD1 (5 bases). The CDR3 spans 14 residues. Per germline, CDR1 MGHRA and CDR2 YSYEKL. Trimming shortened V by 1 base and J by 1 base, and 8 bases separated the two germline ends. CDR3: CASSQVGHSYEQYF. DNA for the CDR3: TGCGCCAGCAGCCAAGTGGGGCATTCCTACGAGCAGTACTTC.

CDR3 coding DNA: TGTGCCAGCAGCTTAGAGACAGGGAAGTACCCCTACGAGCAGTACTTC. Translating it yields CASSLETGKYPYEQYF. The V call is TRBV7-9, the J call TRBJ2-7; 7 bases match TRBD1. The junction had 8 bases not matched to a gene; V was cut back by 1 base and J by 2 bases. This CDR3 region has 16 residues. From germline, CDR1 is SEHNR and CDR2 FQNEAQ (reference sequence).

The chain carries TRBV2 and TRBJ2-1, with 9 bases aligning to TRBD2. There are 15 residues in the CDR3. Germline lookup yields CDR1 SNHLY and CDR2 FYNNEI. With 3 bases clipped from V and 7 bases from J, the junction kept 7 bases outside the gene matches. CDR3 sequence (DNA): TGTGCCAGCAGTGAGGCCGGGACTAGCTCGAATGAGCAGTTCTTC. It specifies CASSEAGTSSNEQFF.

The chain recombines TRBV6-5 with TRBJ2-5; the D is unclear. In germline, CDR1 is MNHEY, CDR2 SVGAGI. The CDR3 is 13 residues long. V lost 3 bases, J lost 3 bases, and 8 bases lay in between. The CDR3 DNA reads as TGTGCCAGCAGTTATTCCTACAAAGAGACCCAGTACTTC. It yields the protein CASSYSYKETQYF.

V usage is TRBV5-1 and J usage is TRBJ1-1; no firm D call. Trimming removed 4 bases from V and 3 bases from J, with 13 bases in between. This CDR3 is 14 amino acids long. Germline V lookup: CDR1 SGHRS, CDR2 YFSETQ. CDR3 in amino acids: CASSMRVVDTEAFF. The CDR3 nucleotides read TGCGCCAGCAGCATGAGGGTCGTGGACACTGAAGCTTTCTTT.

In its sample, this clonotype was seen a few times. The chain carries TRBV6-2 or TRBV6-3 and TRBJ2-7; TRBD2 might be the D (6 bases). The CDR3 contains 14 residues. Germline CDR1 reads MNHEY; CDR2 reads SVGEGT. V was clipped by 1 base and J by 2 bases, with 9 bases between them. The CDR3 reads CASSYYSGTYEQYF. In DNA form, the CDR3 reads TGTGCCAGCAGTTACTATAGCGGTACCTACGAGCAGTACTTC.